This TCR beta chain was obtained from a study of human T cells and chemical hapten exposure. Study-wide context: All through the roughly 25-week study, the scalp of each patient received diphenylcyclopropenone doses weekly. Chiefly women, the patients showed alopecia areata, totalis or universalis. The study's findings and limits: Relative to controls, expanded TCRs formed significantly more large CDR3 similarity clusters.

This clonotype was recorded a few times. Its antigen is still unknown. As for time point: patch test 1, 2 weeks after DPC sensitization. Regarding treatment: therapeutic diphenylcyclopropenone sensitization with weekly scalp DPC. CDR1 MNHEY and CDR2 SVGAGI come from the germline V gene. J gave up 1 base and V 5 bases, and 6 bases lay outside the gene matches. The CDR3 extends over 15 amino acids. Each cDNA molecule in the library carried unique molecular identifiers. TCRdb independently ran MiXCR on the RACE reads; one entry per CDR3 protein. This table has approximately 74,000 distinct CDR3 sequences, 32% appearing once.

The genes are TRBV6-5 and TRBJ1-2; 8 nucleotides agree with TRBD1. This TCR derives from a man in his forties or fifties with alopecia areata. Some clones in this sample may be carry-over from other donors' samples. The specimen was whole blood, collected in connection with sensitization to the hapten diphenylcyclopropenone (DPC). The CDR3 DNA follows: TGTGCCAGCAGTCCCGCAGGGGGCATTAACTATGGCTACACCTTC. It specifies CASSPAGGINYGYTF.